This TCR beta chain emerged from a study of blood T cell repertoires in COVID-19. Study-wide background: Sites in the United States, Italy and Spain provided acute and convalescent COVID-19 samples. Sample material is recorded as cDNA or gDNA derived from T cells, B-cell-depleted T cells, or PBMCs.

The Seattle patients joined while their infection was active and were tracked longitudinally afterward. Germline V lookup: CDR1 SGHNT, CDR2 YYREEE (reference sequence). The CDR3 consists of 15 residues. Trimming took 0 bases from V and 0 from J, leaving 10 bases between them. In the authors' workflow: Scientists estimated how many nucleated cells there were by amplifying reference gene primers. The repertoire was sequenced with immunoSEQ multiplex PCR; TCRdb's copy has only in-frame clones and lacks some. The V and J calls and clone size come from that table; D and trimming were worked out from the DNA. The sample yields approximately 350,000 clones, approximately 88% seen once.

The clonotype comes from a woman in her twenties or thirties with COVID-19, enrolled during active disease. The chain has TRBV5-4 and TRBJ2-7; TRBD1 might be the D (6 bases). The source material was peripheral blood. CDR3 DNA sequence: TGTGCCAGCAGCTTGGCCAGGGGCTCCTCCTACGAGCAGTACTTC. This gives the protein CASSLARGSSYEQYF.